The 22 T cell receptor beta chains below were found in one sample sequenced in a study of CD8 T cells in ankylosing spondylitis. TCRdb re-called the 5' RACE reads through MiXCR, storing one row per CDR3 protein. Here the sample spans 250,000 to 350,000 distinct CDR3 sequences, about 19% being singletons. The sample comprised blood, either unsorted or a sorted T cell fraction (not recorded which). These receptor sequences come from a male donor with ankylosing spondylitis or in good health (not recorded which).

The table lists this clonotype with many counts. The gene calls are TRBV4-1 and TRBJ1-2; D gene ambiguous. The CDR3 covers 13 residues. V lost 1 base, J lost 8 bases, and 11 bases lay in between. Germline CDR1 is MGHRA and CDR2 is YSYEKL. For the CDR3, the DNA is TGCGCCAGCAGCCAAGCCTCAGTTGCCGGCTACACCTTC. It is translated as CASSQASVAGYTF.

This clonotype was detected a few times. The chain is built from TRBV24-1 and TRBJ2-1; TRBD1 agrees at 7 bases. The length of the CDR3 is 14 residues. Per germline, CDR1 KGHDR and CDR2 SFDVKD. The ends lost 4 bases at V and 3 bases at J; junction bases unmatched: 2. The DNA for the CDR3 is TGTGCCACCAGTGAGTGGGACAGCTACAATGAGCAGTTCTTC. It specifies CATSEWDSYNEQFF.

The J gene is TRBJ1-2, the V gene TRBV6-1, with TRBD1 identical over 7 bases. The V and J ends lost 7 bases and 2 bases, in that order; junction bases with no gene match: 7. There are 14 residues in the CDR3. Germline CDR1 is MNHNS and CDR2 is SASEGT. The CDR3 bases are TGTGCCAGCATAACCTCGGGACAGAACTATGGCTACACCTTC. It specifies CASITSGQNYGYTF.

This clonotype was counted a few times. V and J are TRBV5-1 and TRBJ2-1, with D perhaps being TRBD1 or TRBD2 (5 bases each). Trimming stripped 4 bases from V and 3 bases from J, with 20 bases between. Germline-derived CDR1 and CDR2 are SGHRS and YFSETQ. The CDR3 sequence is 17 residues long. The DNA of the CDR3 is TGCGCCAGCAGCGGGGGAAGCGCACGGGGCTACTACAATGAGCAGTTCTTC. Translating it yields CASSGGSARGYYNEQFF.

The V and J genes are TRBV7-8 and TRBJ2-2, with a tentative D call TRBD2 (5 bases). The V end was cut by 8 bases, the J end by 0 bases, with 13 bases between. The CDR3 is 15 amino acids. CDR1 SGHVS and CDR2 FQNEAQ come from the germline V gene. CDR3 coding DNA: TGTGCCAGCGGCGGGCGCAGTACGAACACCGGGGAGCTGTTTTTT. It yields the protein CASGGRSTNTGELFF. The whole variable domain, remainder taken from reference TRBV7-8 and TRBJ2-2, is GAGVSQSPRYKVAKRGQDVALRCDPISGHVSLFWYQQALGQGPEFLTYFQNEAQLDKSGLPSDRFFAERPEGSVSTLKIQRTQQEDSAVYLCASGGRSTNTGELFFGEGSRLTVL.

The chain couples TRBV12-3 or TRBV12-4 to TRBJ2-2, with TRBD1 matching 7 bases. The CDR3 runs 14 residues. After removal of 6 bases from V and 6 bases from J, the junction contained 7 bases not matched to a gene. The CDR3 spells CASRTGLGAGELFF. The DNA of the CDR3 is TGTGCCAGCAGGACAGGGCTAGGAGCCGGGGAGCTGTTTTTT.

J is TRBJ2-5 and V is TRBV6-1; either TRBD1 or TRBD2 may supply D (7 bases each). Germline V gene sequence: CDR1 MNHNS, CDR2 SASEGT. The CDR3 has 13 amino acids. V lost 7 bases, J lost 3 bases, and 12 bases lay in between. Here the CDR3 DNA reads TGTGCCAGCATTCAGGGGGGGGAAGAGACCCAGTACTTC. Translating gives CASIQGGEETQYF.

This chain links TRBV6-1 with TRBJ1-6; 11 bases map to TRBD1. Trimming took 4 bases from V and 3 from J; bases not matched to a gene: 2. In germline, CDR1 is MNHNS, CDR2 SASEGT. The CDR3 is made up of 16 amino acids. CDR3: CASSAGTGGYNSPLHF. The CDR3 coding sequence is TGTGCCAGCAGTGCGGGGACAGGGGGCTATAATTCACCCCTCCACTTT.

This clonotype came up many times. The J gene is TRBJ2-3, the V gene TRBV6-1; TRBD2 matches at 7 bases. V gave up 5 bases and J gave up 2 bases; unmatched junction bases: 7. The CDR3 is 15 residues long. CDR1 is MNHNS, CDR2 SASEGT, per germline. The CDR3 sequence: CASSSGTVLTDTQYF. CDR3 sequence (DNA): TGTGCCAGCAGTAGCGGGACGGTACTCACAGATACGCAGTATTTT.

There are many counts of this clonotype. The chain uses TRBV5-1 and TRBJ2-3, with D tentatively TRBD1 (6 bases). The CDR3 spans 16 residues. Trimming pared 2 bases from V and 0 bases from J, leaving 13 bases between. Germline CDR1 SGHRS, CDR2 YFSETQ. This chain's CDR3 is CASSLGSGHSTDTQYF. CDR3 nucleotide sequence: TGCGCCAGCAGCTTAGGGTCGGGACACAGCACAGATACGCAGTATTTT.

The chain employs TRBV5-1 and TRBJ1-1; 7 bases are a match to TRBD1. The junction had 7 bases not matched to a gene; V was cut back by 4 bases and J by 1 base. Per germline, CDR1 SGHRS and CDR2 YFSETQ. The CDR3 consists of 15 residues. The CDR3, as DNA: TGCGCCAGCAGCCATACGGGACAGCCGAACACTGAAGCTTTCTTT. Translation: CASSHTGQPNTEAFF.

This clonotype was seen ten or more times. The rearrangement joins TRBV9 to TRBJ1-2; tentatively, D is TRBD1 (6 bases). CDR1 is SGDLS and CDR2 is YYNGEE in the germline V gene. The CDR3 runs to 15 residues. Trimming cost V 4 bases and J 7 bases, with 20 bases left between them. The CDR3: CASSPLTGYGSGYTF. The DNA of the CDR3 is TGTGCCAGCAGCCCCCTCACAGGGTATGGGTCTGGCTACACCTTC.

The chain recombines TRBV7-9 with TRBJ2-3; tentatively, D is TRBD1 (5 bases). Trimming cost V 3 bases and J 4 bases, with 11 bases left between them. CDR3 length: 14 residues. Per germline, CDR1 SEHNR and CDR2 FQNEAQ (reference sequence). The CDR3 sequence is CASSFRPRADTQYF. The CDR3, as DNA: TGTGCCAGCAGCTTTCGGCCCAGGGCAGATACGCAGTATTTT.

This clonotype appeared a few times. This chain joins TRBV11-1 and TRBJ2-3; TRBD1 matches at 11 bases. This CDR3 is built from 18 residues. Unmatched junction bases numbered 14, after V lost 5 bases and J lost 4 bases. Per germline, CDR1 SGHAT and CDR2 FQDESV (reference sequence). The chain's CDR3 is CASSPKRDRGILADTQYF. The CDR3 DNA sequence: TGTGCCAGCAGCCCAAAGAGGGACAGGGGGATCCTTGCAGATACGCAGTATTTT.

A few counts support this clonotype. V usage is TRBV5-1 and J usage is TRBJ2-2; D is ambiguous. The CDR3 sequence is 15 residues long. Germline CDR1 is SGHRS and CDR2 is YFSETQ. V gave up 1 base and J gave up 4 bases, with 11 bases separating them. CDR3 coding DNA: TGCGCCAGCAGCTTGCCCCGGGTGGTCACCGGGGAGCTGTTTTTT. It encodes CASSLPRVVTGELFF. Based on the CDR3 plus reference TRBV5-1 and TRBJ2-2, the full variable domain is KAGVTQTPRYLIKTRGQQVTLSCSPISGHRSVSWYQQTPGQGLQFLFEYFSETQRNKGNFPGRFSGRQFSNSRSEMNVSTLELGDSALYLCASSLPRVVTGELFFGEGSRLTVL.

Comment on this clonotype: One end of the junction fails to match germline, which may point to a read error. The chain recombines TRBV11-1 with TRBJ2-1; no clear D. In germline, CDR1 is SGHAT, CDR2 FQDESV (reference sequence). CDR3 length equals 16 residues. The CDR3 DNA follows: TGTACCAGCAGCTTATGGGCGGAAAGCTCCTACAATGAGCAGTTCTTC. This gives the protein CTSSLWAESSYNEQFF. Variable domain in full (rest from reference TRBV11-1 and TRBJ2-1): EAEVAQSPRYKITEKSQAVAFWCDPISGHATLYWYRQILGQGPELLVQFQDESVVDDSQLPKDRFSAERLKGVDSTLKIQPAELGDSAMYLCTSSLWAESSYNEQFFGPGTRLTVL.

This clonotype has only one observation. The chain recombines TRBV20-1 with TRBJ1-6; TRBD1 aligns across 7 bases. This CDR3 contains 13 residues. V was clipped by 5 bases and J by 7 bases; unmatched bases: 5. Germline loops: CDR1 DFQATT, CDR2 SNEGSKA (reference sequence). CDR3 in amino acids: CSAQGEVNSPLHF. CDR3 coding DNA: TGCAGTGCTCAGGGGGAGGTAAATTCACCCCTCCACTTT.

This clonotype was seen many times. The V call is TRBV12-3 or TRBV12-4, the J call TRBJ1-6; D is uncertain. The V and J ends lost 3 bases and 9 bases respectively, with 6 bases between them. The CDR3 covers 12 residues. For the CDR3, the DNA is TGTGCCAGCAGTTTGCGTGCTTCACCCCTCCACTTT. It is translated as CASSLRASPLHF.

The chain is built from TRBV4-2 and TRBJ2-1; the D call may be TRBD1 or TRBD2 (5 bases each). The germline V gene encodes CDR1 LGHNA and CDR2 YNFKEQ. V was cut by 6 bases and J by 4 bases, with 13 bases left in between. The CDR3 spans 14 residues. The CDR3: CASRRGEGYNEQFF. DNA for the CDR3: TGTGCCAGCAGAAGGGGTGAGGGATACAATGAGCAGTTCTTC.

This clonotype was counted between two and nine times. The rearrangement uses TRBV5-1 and TRBJ2-7; D is possibly TRBD1 or TRBD2 (5 bases each). There are 14 residues in the CDR3. Looked up from germline, CDR1 is SGHRS and CDR2 is YFSETQ. V was clipped by 1 base and J by 2 bases, with 10 bases between them. CDR3 DNA sequence: TGCGCCAGCAGCTTGATGGGGGTACCCTACGAGCAGTACGTC. Its translation: CASSLMGVPYEQYV.

This clonotype was seen only a few times. This chain links TRBV2 with TRBJ1-6, with 9 bases fitting TRBD1. Germline V gene data show CDR1 as SNHLY and CDR2 as FYNNEI. Unmatched junction bases numbered 18, after V lost 5 bases and J lost 10 bases. This CDR3 contains 18 residues. Here the CDR3 reads CASSTPAQGAQIYSPLHF. DNA for the CDR3: TGTGCCAGCAGTACGCCGGCACAGGGGGCGCAGATCTACTCACCCCTCCACTTT.

This clonotype was seen only a few times. The chain carries TRBV27 and TRBJ2-1; 8 positions match TRBD2. CDR1 is MNHEY, CDR2 SMNVEV, per germline (reference sequence). Unmatched junction bases numbered 11, after V lost 1 base and J lost 3 bases. CDR3 length: 18 amino acids. CDR3 region: CASSLWPPGGPNYNEQFF. In nucleotides, the CDR3 is TGTGCCAGCAGTTTATGGCCCCCGGGGGGGCCGAACTACAATGAGCAGTTCTTC.